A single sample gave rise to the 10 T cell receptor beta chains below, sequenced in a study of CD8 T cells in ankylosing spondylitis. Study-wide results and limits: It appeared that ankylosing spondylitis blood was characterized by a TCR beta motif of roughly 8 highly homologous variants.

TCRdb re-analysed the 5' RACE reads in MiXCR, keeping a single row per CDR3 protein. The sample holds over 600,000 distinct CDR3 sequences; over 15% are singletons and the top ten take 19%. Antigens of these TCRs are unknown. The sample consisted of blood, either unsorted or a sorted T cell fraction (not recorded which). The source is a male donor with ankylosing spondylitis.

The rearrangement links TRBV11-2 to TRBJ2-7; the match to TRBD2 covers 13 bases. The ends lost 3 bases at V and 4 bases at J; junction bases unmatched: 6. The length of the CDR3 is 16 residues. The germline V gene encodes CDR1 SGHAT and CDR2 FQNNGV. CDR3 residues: CASSLGGLAGAYEQYF. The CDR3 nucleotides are TGTGCCAGCAGCTTGGGAGGACTAGCGGGAGCGTACGAGCAGTACTTC.

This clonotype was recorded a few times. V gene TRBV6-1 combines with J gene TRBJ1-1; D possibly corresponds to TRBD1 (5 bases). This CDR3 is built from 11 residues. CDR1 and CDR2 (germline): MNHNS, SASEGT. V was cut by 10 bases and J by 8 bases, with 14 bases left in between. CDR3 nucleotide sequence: TGTGCCACCACGGTGGGGGGGGAAGCTTTCTTT. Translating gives CATTVGGEAFF.

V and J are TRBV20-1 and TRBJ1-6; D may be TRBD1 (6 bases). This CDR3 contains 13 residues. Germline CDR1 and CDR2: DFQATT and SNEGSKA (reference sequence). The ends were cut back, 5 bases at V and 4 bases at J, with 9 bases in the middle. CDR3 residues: CSAAQGYNSPLHF. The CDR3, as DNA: TGCAGTGCTGCTCAGGGGTATAATTCACCCCTCCACTTT.

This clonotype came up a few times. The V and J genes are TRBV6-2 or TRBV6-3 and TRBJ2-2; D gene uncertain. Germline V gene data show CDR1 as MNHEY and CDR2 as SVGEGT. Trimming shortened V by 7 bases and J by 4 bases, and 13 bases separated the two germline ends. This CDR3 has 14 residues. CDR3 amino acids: CASTQLPSTGELFF. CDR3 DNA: TGTGCCAGCACCCAATTACCATCCACCGGGGAGCTGTTTTTT.

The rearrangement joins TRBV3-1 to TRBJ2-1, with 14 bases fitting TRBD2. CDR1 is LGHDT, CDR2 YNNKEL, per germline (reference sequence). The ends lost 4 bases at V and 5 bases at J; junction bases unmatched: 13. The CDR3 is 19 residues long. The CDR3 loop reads CASSLLWTSGGPFNNEQFF. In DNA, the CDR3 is TGTGCCAGCAGCCTCCTATGGACTAGCGGGGGGCCGTTCAACAATGAGCAGTTCTTC.

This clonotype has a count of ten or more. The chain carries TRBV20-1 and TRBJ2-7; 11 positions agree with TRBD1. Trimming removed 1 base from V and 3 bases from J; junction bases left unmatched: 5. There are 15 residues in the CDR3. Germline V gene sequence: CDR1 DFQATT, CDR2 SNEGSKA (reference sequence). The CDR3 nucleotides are TGCAGTGCTAGAGGGACAGGGGGCTTCTACTACGAGCAGTACTTC. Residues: CSARGTGGFYYEQYF.

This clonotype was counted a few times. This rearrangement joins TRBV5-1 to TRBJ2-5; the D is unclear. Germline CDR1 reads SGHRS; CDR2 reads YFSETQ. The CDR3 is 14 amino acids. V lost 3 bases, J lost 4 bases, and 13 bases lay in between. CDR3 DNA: TGCGCCAGCAGCTCCCATCCGACCGGAGAGACCCAGTACTTC. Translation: CASSSHPTGETQYF.

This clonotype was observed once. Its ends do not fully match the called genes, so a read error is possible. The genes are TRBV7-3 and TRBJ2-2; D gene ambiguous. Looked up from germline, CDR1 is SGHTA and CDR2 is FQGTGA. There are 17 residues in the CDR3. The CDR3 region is CASSLRGYPPNSGELFF. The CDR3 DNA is TGTGCCAGCAGCCTACGCGGCTACCCTCCGAACTCCGGGGAGCTGTTTTTT.

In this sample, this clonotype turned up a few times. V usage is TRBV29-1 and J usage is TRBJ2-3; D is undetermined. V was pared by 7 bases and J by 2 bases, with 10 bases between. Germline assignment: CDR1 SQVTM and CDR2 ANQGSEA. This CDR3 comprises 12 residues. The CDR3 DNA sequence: TGCAGCGGCCAGGAGAACACAGATACGCAGTATTTT. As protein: CSGQENTDTQYF.

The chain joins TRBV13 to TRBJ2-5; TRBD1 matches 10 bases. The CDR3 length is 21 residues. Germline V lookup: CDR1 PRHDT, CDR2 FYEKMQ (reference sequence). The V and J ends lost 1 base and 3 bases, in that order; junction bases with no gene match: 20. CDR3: CASSLVGPRQGARVEEETQYF. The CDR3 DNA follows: TGTGCCAGCAGCTTAGTGGGCCCCAGACAGGGGGCCAGAGTCGAAGAAGAGACCCAGTACTTC.